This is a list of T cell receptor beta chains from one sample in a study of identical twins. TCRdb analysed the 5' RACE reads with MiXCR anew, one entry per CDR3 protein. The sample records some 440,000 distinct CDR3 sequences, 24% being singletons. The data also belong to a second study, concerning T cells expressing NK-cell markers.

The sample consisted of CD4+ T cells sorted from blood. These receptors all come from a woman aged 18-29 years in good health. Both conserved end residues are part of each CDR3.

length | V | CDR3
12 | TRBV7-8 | CASSYIGTEAFF
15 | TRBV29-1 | CSVKQGAQGNQPQHF
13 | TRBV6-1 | CASSDRLGGELFF
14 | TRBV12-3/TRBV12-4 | CASSPGQAREKLFF
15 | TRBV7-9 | CASRHGQVGRSAQFF
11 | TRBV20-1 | CSARDPGTQYF
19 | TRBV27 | CASSLRAATRGQYTGELFF
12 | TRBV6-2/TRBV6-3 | CASTSTYNEQFF
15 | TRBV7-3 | CASSPTSGGAYTQYF
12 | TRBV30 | CAWGDRAYEQYF
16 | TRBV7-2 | CASSPQTGASNYGYTF
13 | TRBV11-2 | CATGQGAEETQYF
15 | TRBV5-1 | CASSMAGGPYNEQFF
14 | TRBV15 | CATSRAGGTYEQFF
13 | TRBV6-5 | CASLSPHSYEQYF
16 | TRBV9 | CASSAGGLAASYEQYF
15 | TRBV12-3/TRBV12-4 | CASSSDRLTYNEQFF
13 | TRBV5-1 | CASSFTGSDTQYF
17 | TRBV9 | CASSVRGGTSILGELFF
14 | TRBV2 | CASRDARGNTEAFF
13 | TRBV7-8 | CASSKGPPGKQYF
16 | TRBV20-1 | CSARDLRDLRSETQYF
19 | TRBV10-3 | CAISDTEGGRAIYYNEQFF
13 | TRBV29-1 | CSANGQLNTEAFF
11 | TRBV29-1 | CSVMSVYEQYF
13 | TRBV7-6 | CASSLEVGRRAFF
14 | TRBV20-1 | CSARVRGRTDTQYF
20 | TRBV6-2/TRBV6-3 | CASSYTGRGLAGAGANVLTF
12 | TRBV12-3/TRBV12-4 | CASTLVGTEAFF
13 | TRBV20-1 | CSARTGFNQHQHF
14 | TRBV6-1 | CASSDMRSYNEQFF
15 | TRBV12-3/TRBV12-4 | CASSFESGDNQPQHF
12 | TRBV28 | CASRGTLAGYTF
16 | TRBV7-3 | CASSPGRGHHTDTQYF
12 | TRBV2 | CASTSAAGPQYF
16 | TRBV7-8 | CASSLRRLAGTYEQYF
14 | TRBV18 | CASSPLGTTDTQYF
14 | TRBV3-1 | CASSPAWASEEQYF
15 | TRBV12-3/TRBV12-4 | CASSTTLDRYYEQYF
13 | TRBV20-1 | CSARDGRVQPQHF
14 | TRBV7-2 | CASSQNRGPYGYTF
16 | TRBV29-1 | CSARPGLILVPDTQYF
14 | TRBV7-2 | CASSLSPFTGELFF
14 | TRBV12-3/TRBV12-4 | CASSATSGVYEQYF
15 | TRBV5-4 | CASSSRDRGGETQYF
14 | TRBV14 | CASSQDRPAAPLHF
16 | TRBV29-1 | CSVEDTGTVSTDTQYF
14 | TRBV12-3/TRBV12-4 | CASSLGQVNYGYTF
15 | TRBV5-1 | CASSWIDRGDYEQYF
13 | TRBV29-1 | CSVEVAGEEKLFF
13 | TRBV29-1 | CSANGLAGDTQYF
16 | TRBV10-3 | CAIRPGLAGFTDTQYF
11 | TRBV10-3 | CATRGYTEAFF